A single sample is the source of the 10 T cell receptor beta chains below, sequenced in a study of graft-versus-host responses after intestinal transplantation. Clones were read by immunoSEQ multiplex PCR, and TCRdb kept only the in-frame ones, dropping some. The data contain 8,000 to 9,500 clones, approximately 31% of them seen just once; the ten biggest clones take up around 4.9%. Sequencing used alloreactive CD4+ T cells from a mixed lymphocyte reaction culture, obtained before intestinal transplant. Regarding subset: CFSE-low proliferating T cells sorted from roughly six-day pre-transplant mixed lymphocyte reaction (GvH or HvG direction). The receptors were sampled from a human patient who received an intestinal transplant.

The chain employs TRBV9 and TRBJ2-2; weak D call: TRBD2 (6 bases). With 0 bases removed from V and 5 bases from J, the gap between germline ends came to 11 bases. Germline loops: CDR1 SGDLS, CDR2 YYNGEE. The CDR3 consists of 15 residues. DNA of the CDR3: TGTGCCAGCAGCGTAGGTGGGAGGTTTACCGGGGAGCTGTTTTTT. It specifies CASSVGGRFTGELFF.

This clone is classed as medium-sized. The genes are TRBV7-8 and TRBJ1-2, with D possibly TRBD1 on 5 matching bases. Germline values: CDR1 SGHVS, CDR2 FQNEAQ. The V and J ends lost 8 bases and 2 bases respectively, with 9 bases between them. The CDR3 sequence is 12 residues long. CDR3 nucleotide sequence: TGTGCCAGCGGGGGAGGGAACTATGGCTACACCTTC. It is translated as CASGGGNYGYTF.

The chain employs TRBV29-1 and TRBJ2-4, with D possibly being TRBD1 (6 bases). In germline, CDR1 is SQVTM, CDR2 ANQGSEA. This CDR3 contains 13 residues. The germline V and J ends were trimmed by 2 bases and 9 bases, with 14 bases remaining between them. The CDR3 loop is CSVERSGGGIQYF. The CDR3 region has the DNA TGCAGCGTTGAAAGGAGTGGGGGCGGCATTCAGTACTTC.

V gene TRBV9 combines with J gene TRBJ2-2; no definite D call. Trimming shortened V by 2 bases and J by 2 bases, and 10 bases separated the two germline ends. CDR3 length: 15 residues. Germline CDR1 and CDR2: SGDLS and YYNGEE. The CDR3 nucleotides are TGTGCCAGCAGCGTCTGGGCAGGCAACACCGGGGAGCTGTTTTTT. It encodes CASSVWAGNTGELFF.

This clone was detected only a few times. The V and J genes are TRBV5-6 and TRBJ2-5; D is unresolved. The CDR3 sequence is 14 residues long. The germline V and J ends were trimmed by 1 base and 4 bases, with 11 bases remaining between them. In germline, CDR1 is SGHDT, CDR2 YYEEEE. This chain's CDR3 is CASSLWARPETQYF. CDR3 coding DNA: TGTGCCAGCAGCTTGTGGGCCAGGCCAGAGACCCAGTACTTC.

This chain's CDR3 is CASKDRGRTMNEQYF. The CDR3 nucleotides are TGTGCCAGCAAGGACAGGGGGCGGACGATGAACGAGCAGTACTTC. The rearrangement joins TRBV6-6 to TRBJ2-7, with 11 nucleotides matching TRBD1. The germline gives CDR1 MNHNY, CDR2 SVGAGI (reference sequence). J gave up 5 bases and V 7 bases, and 10 bases lay outside the gene matches. The CDR3 is 15 amino acids.

This rearrangement joins TRBV28 to TRBJ2-7; TRBD1 might be the D (5 bases). V lost 5 bases and J lost 2, with 10 bases in between. Looked up from germline, CDR1 is MDHEN and CDR2 is SYDVKM. The CDR3 loop spans 13 amino acids. The CDR3 DNA reads TGTGCCAGCAGTAACAGGACCCCCTACGAGCAGTACTTC. Translation gives CASSNRTPYEQYF.

The rearrangement links TRBV5-6 to TRBJ2-3; 9 bases fit TRBD2. The germline V gene has CDR1 SGHDT and CDR2 YYEEEE. Losses at the gene ends were 0 bases for V and 6 bases for J; bases not matched to a gene: 5. This CDR3 is 15 amino acids long. The CDR3 loop is CASSLEGGRADTQYF. CDR3 coding DNA: TGTGCCAGCAGCTTGGAGGGCGGGAGGGCCGATACGCAGTATTTT.

In its sample, this clone was seen once. The chain links TRBV18 to TRBJ1-2; D is ambiguous. This CDR3 contains 15 residues. V was clipped by 3 bases and J by 1 base, with 12 bases between them. Per the germline V gene, CDR1 is KGHSH and CDR2 is LQKENI. CDR3 sequence: CASSPRLEGNYGYTF. CDR3 bases: TGTGCCAGCTCACCCCGCCTGGAGGGTAACTATGGCTACACCTTC.

This clone was observed a handful of times. The chain recombines TRBV6-5 with TRBJ1-1, with 10 bases identical to TRBD1. With 6 bases clipped from V and 4 bases from J, the junction kept 5 bases outside the gene matches. Germline values: CDR1 MNHEY, CDR2 SVGAGI. The CDR3 has 14 residues. The CDR3 loop reads CASSTTGGVTEAFF. CDR3 in DNA: TGTGCCAGCAGCACGACAGGGGGCGTCACTGAAGCTTTCTTT.